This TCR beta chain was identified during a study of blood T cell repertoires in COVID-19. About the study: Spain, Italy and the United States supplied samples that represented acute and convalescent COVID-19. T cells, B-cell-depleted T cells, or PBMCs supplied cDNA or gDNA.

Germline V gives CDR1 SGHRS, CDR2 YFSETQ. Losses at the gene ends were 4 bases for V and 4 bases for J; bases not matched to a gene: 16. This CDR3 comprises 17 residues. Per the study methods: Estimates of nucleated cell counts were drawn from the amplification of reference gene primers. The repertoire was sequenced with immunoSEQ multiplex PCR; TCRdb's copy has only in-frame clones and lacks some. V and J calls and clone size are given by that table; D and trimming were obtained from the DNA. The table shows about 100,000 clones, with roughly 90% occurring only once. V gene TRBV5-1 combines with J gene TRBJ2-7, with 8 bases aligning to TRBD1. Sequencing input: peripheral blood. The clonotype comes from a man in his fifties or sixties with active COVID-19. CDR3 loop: CASSHDRGRRLSYEQYF. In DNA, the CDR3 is TGCGCCAGCAGCCACGACAGGGGACGAAGGTTAAGTTACGAGCAGTACTTC.